The 32 T cell receptor beta chains reported below all come from one sample, sequenced in a study of blood T cell repertoires in COVID-19. Produced via immunoSEQ multiplex PCR; TCRdb's table is partial and in-frame only. Of approximately 250,000 clones in the sample, less than 90% are singletons; the top ten hold 1.5% to 1.9%. The specimen sequenced was peripheral blood. The origin of the receptors is a woman between 35 and 50 years old who had recovered from COVID-19.

The chain is built from TRBV19 and TRBJ2-5; 8 bases are shared with TRBD1. After removal of 3 bases from V and 5 bases from J, the junction contained 5 bases not matched to a gene. Germline V gene data show CDR1 as LNHDA and CDR2 as SQIVND (reference sequence). CDR3 size: 14 residues. CDR3 nucleotide sequence: TGTGCCAGTAGTATCCGACAGGGGCAGGAGACCCAGTACTTC. It codes for CASSIRQGQETQYF.

The J gene is TRBJ1-1, the V gene TRBV27; a possible D gene is TRBD1 (6 bases). Germline values: CDR1 MNHEY, CDR2 SMNVEV (reference sequence). V lost 5 bases and J lost 6, with 13 bases in between. The CDR3 length is 13 residues. In DNA form, the CDR3 reads TGTGCCAGCAGTGCGCAGGGGTTATCTGAAGCTTTCTTT. Translated: CASSAQGLSEAFF.

This clone occurred once. V usage is TRBV30 and J usage is TRBJ2-1, with 8 bases fitting TRBD1. This CDR3 spans 15 amino acids. Losses at the gene ends were 2 bases for V and 6 bases for J; bases not matched to a gene: 9. The germline gives CDR1 GTSNPN, CDR2 SVGIG (reference sequence). The CDR3 DNA sequence: TGTGCCTGGAGTTCAGGGGGCGCCCCGGGCAATGAGCAGTTCTTC. Its translation is CAWSSGGAPGNEQFF.

The CDR3 spells CASSQGRDWNSPLHF. The CDR3 DNA is TGCGCCAGCAGCCAAGGGAGGGACTGGAATTCACCCCTCCACTTT. The V call is TRBV4-1, the J call TRBJ1-6, with D possibly being TRBD1 (5 bases). This CDR3 spans 15 amino acids. V lost 1 base to trimming and J lost 7 bases, with 11 bases between them. Germline CDR1 is MGHRA and CDR2 is YSYEKL.

The chain uses TRBV15 and TRBJ2-3; D may be TRBD1 (6 bases). Germline CDR1 is LNHNV and CDR2 is YYDKDF (reference sequence). V lost 5 bases and J lost 0, with 15 bases in between. The CDR3 is 16 amino acids. In nucleotides, the CDR3 is TGTGCCACCAGCTTGGGACACTTTGATAGCACAGATACGCAGTATTTT. Amino acids: CATSLGHFDSTDTQYF. Supplemented by reference TRBV15 and TRBJ2-3, the full variable domain reads DAMVIQNPRYQVTQFGKPVTLSCSQTLNHNVMYWYQQKSSQAPKLLFHYYDKDFNNEADTPDNFQSRRPNTSFCFLDIRSPGLGDTAMYLCATSLGHFDSTDTQYFGPGTRLTVL.

The rearrangement uses TRBV24-1 and TRBJ1-1; 8 positions agree with TRBD1. The V gene's germline CDR1 is KGHDR and CDR2 SFDVKD. V lost 9 bases and J lost 4; bases outside the gene matches: 6. The CDR3 runs 13 residues. CDR3 coding DNA: TGTGCCACCGAGGACAGGGTGACCACTGAAGCTTTCTTT. It translates to CATEDRVTTEAFF.

Written as DNA, the CDR3 is TGTGCCAGCAGTCCGGGACAGGGTGATTATTCACCCCTCCACTTT. Translation gives CASSPGQGDYSPLHF. The chain couples TRBV2 to TRBJ1-6; 9 bases align to TRBD1. CDR3 length equals 15 residues. CDR1 is SNHLY and CDR2 is FYNNEI in the germline V gene. Trimming removed 5 bases from V and 8 bases from J; junction bases left unmatched: 7.

In its sample, this clone ranks as medium-sized (0.01 to 0.1%). The same CDR3 is also encoded by other DNA sequences in this sample. The V call is TRBV5-1, the J call TRBJ1-6; D perhaps matches TRBD1 (6 bases). The CDR3 runs 15 residues. Trimming left V 1 base short and J 8 bases short, with 13 bases between. Germline CDR1 is SGHRS and CDR2 is YFSETQ. The CDR3 here is CASSLFRGGDSPLHF. DNA of the CDR3: TGCGCCAGCAGCTTGTTTAGGGGGGGGGATTCACCCCTCCACTTT.

This chain links TRBV3-1 (or the pseudogene TRBV3-2) with TRBJ2-5, with TRBD2 identical over 7 bases. Germline CDR1 LGHDT, CDR2 YNNKEL (reference sequence). Unmatched junction bases numbered 11, after V lost 5 bases and J lost 2 bases. This CDR3 region has 16 residues. The CDR3 DNA sequence: TGTGCCAGCAGCAGCAATTCACTAGCGTTACAAGAGACCCAGTACTTC. Its translation is CASSSNSLALQETQYF.

This chain connects TRBV5-1 to TRBJ1-1, with D perhaps matching TRBD1 (6 bases). V lost 3 bases and J lost 1, with 10 bases in between. The CDR3 sequence is 14 residues long. CDR1 is SGHRS, CDR2 YFSETQ, per germline. The CDR3 DNA reads TGCGCCAGCAGCTCACAACAGGGGAACACTGAAGCTTTCTTT. Translation: CASSSQQGNTEAFF.

This rearrangement joins TRBV7-9 to TRBJ1-1; the match to TRBD1 covers 8 bases. The V gene end was trimmed by 4 bases and the J gene end by 5 bases; junction bases not matched to a gene: 6. The germline V gene encodes CDR1 SEHNR and CDR2 FQNEAQ (reference sequence). The CDR3 totals 14 residues. Here the CDR3 reads CASSSSGGRTEAFF. The DNA of the CDR3 is TGTGCCAGCAGCTCGTCAGGGGGCCGGACTGAAGCTTTCTTT.

The chain joins TRBV7-2 to TRBJ1-5; 8 bases fit TRBD1. The CDR3 is 15 amino acids. Losses at the gene ends were 5 bases for V and 2 bases for J; bases not matched to a gene: 5. Germline V CDR1 and CDR2: SGHTA, FQGNSA. The CDR3 nucleotides read TGTGCCAGCAGCCAGGACAGGGTTCGCAATCAGCCCCAGCATTTT. It codes for CASSQDRVRNQPQHF.

This rearrangement joins TRBV9 to TRBJ2-5; 8 positions agree with TRBD1. The CDR3 totals 14 residues. Trimming took 3 bases from V and 4 from J; bases not matched to a gene: 5. Germline-derived CDR1 and CDR2 are SGDLS and YYNGEE. The CDR3 sequence: CASSEQGVGETQYF. In DNA, the CDR3 is TGTGCCAGCAGCGAACAGGGGGTTGGAGAGACCCAGTACTTC.

This clone turned up a few times. In the same sample, other DNA sequences code for this CDR3. V gene TRBV28 combines with J gene TRBJ1-2, with D uncertain. The V gene lost 3 bases and the J gene lost 3 bases, with 8 bases spanning the gap. The CDR3 loop spans 13 amino acids. CDR1 is MDHEN, CDR2 SYDVKM, per germline. The CDR3 here is CASSLRRDYGYTF. DNA of the CDR3: TGTGCCAGCAGTTTGCGTAGAGACTATGGCTACACCTTC.

The rearrangement links TRBV2 to TRBJ1-2, with 9 positions matching TRBD1. Germline CDR1 is SNHLY and CDR2 is FYNNEI. CDR3 size: 13 residues. V was clipped by 5 bases and J by 8 bases; unmatched bases: 6. Written as DNA, the CDR3 is TGTGCCAGCAGTAAGGGACAGGGTCTAGGCTACACCTTC. Protein sequence: CASSKGQGLGYTF.

The chain joins TRBV7-9 to TRBJ2-7; 9 bases are shared with TRBD2. CDR3 length: 17 residues. CDR1 and CDR2 (germline): SEHNR, FQNEAQ (reference sequence). Trimming took 6 bases from V and 5 from J; bases not matched to a gene: 17. CDR3 sequence reads: CASSIVGLAGTRDEQYF. In nucleotides, the CDR3 is TGTGCCAGCAGTATTGTTGGGCTAGCGGGGACTCGGGACGAGCAGTACTTC.

The CDR3 sequence is CASSDSGAETQYF. The CDR3 region has the DNA TGTGCCAGCAGTGATAGCGGGGCGGAGACCCAGTACTTC. V and J are TRBV28 and TRBJ2-5; 8 bases align to TRBD2. This CDR3 spans 13 amino acids. V lost 5 bases to trimming and J lost 5 bases; unmatched junction nucleotides: 4. CDR1 is MDHEN, CDR2 SYDVKM, per germline.

The rearrangement joins TRBV18 to TRBJ2-7, with no clear D. Germline loops: CDR1 KGHSH, CDR2 LQKENI. There are 13 residues in the CDR3. The V and J ends lost 0 bases and 6 bases respectively, with 9 bases between them. The CDR3 DNA reads TGTGCCAGCTCACCACCTGCCCAGTTCGAGCAGTACTTC. Its protein is CASSPPAQFEQYF.

V usage is TRBV5-1 and J usage is TRBJ2-2; D is uncertain. The CDR3 is 13 amino acids. CDR1 and CDR2 (germline): SGHRS, YFSETQ. The V end lost 4 bases, the J end lost 4 bases, and 8 bases lay between the germline ends. The CDR3 region is CASSLRITGELFF. DNA for the CDR3: TGCGCCAGCAGCCTCCGTATCACCGGGGAGCTGTTTTTT.

The chain carries TRBV6-6 and TRBJ1-5, with TRBD1 identical over 9 bases. Looked up from germline, CDR1 is MNHNY and CDR2 is SVGAGI (reference sequence). This CDR3 has 16 residues. V shed 10 bases, J shed 0 bases, and the junction held 10 bases outside the gene matches. CDR3 DNA: TGTGCCACCCGGGACAGGGATTGGTATAGCAATCAGCCCCAGCATTTT. Its translation is CATRDRDWYSNQPQHF.

This clone was detected only once. The chain joins TRBV24-1 to TRBJ2-5; 7 bases align to TRBD2. With 4 bases clipped from V and 3 bases from J, the junction kept 7 bases outside the gene matches. Germline CDR1 reads KGHDR; CDR2 reads SFDVKD. The CDR3 is 15 amino acids. CDR3: CATSDLRAGEETQYF. In DNA, the CDR3 is TGTGCCACCAGTGACCTAAGGGCGGGGGAAGAGACCCAGTACTTC.

In its sample, this clone was seen many times. The genes are TRBV4-2 and TRBJ1-2; 11 bases align to TRBD1. CDR3 length: 14 amino acids. V shed 4 bases, J shed 4 bases, and the junction held 2 bases outside the gene matches. Germline V gives CDR1 LGHNA, CDR2 YNFKEQ. The CDR3 DNA follows: TGTGCCAGCAGCCCGGGACAGGGGGGCTATGGCTACACCTTC. Translation gives CASSPGQGGYGYTF.

Turning to this clone: This sample includes further DNA sequences coding for the same CDR3. The rearrangement uses TRBV2 and TRBJ2-7, with 9 bases matching TRBD2. CDR1 is SNHLY and CDR2 is FYNNEI in the germline V gene. The CDR3 consists of 14 residues. V lost 7 bases and J lost 2; bases outside the gene matches: 6. The CDR3 is CASTGSSGAYEQYF. The CDR3 region has the DNA TGTGCCAGCACGGGGTCTAGCGGGGCCTACGAGCAGTACTTC.

The V call is TRBV11-2, the J call TRBJ2-2; possible D gene TRBD1, 6 bases. The CDR3 spans 17 residues. Germline V CDR1 and CDR2: SGHAT, FQNNGV. Between the trimmed V and J ends, which lost 1 base and 6 bases, there was a span of 18 bases. Written as DNA, the CDR3 is TGTGCCAGCAGCTTAGTCCTCGGACAGCTTGGGTCCGGGGAGCTGTTTTTT. Translated: CASSLVLGQLGSGELFF.

This chain connects TRBV7-9 to TRBJ1-4; D remains unclear. Germline loops: CDR1 SEHNR, CDR2 FQNEAQ (reference sequence). Deletions cut 2 bases from V and 4 bases from J, with 11 bases between. CDR3 size: 15 residues. DNA of the CDR3: TGTGCCAGCAGCTTAATCCCTGCGGGTAATGAAAAACTGTTTTTT. As protein: CASSLIPAGNEKLFF.

This rearrangement joins TRBV6-6 to TRBJ1-3; no clear D. Germline CDR1 reads MNHNY; CDR2 reads SVGAGI (reference sequence). The V and J ends lost 4 bases and 0 bases respectively, with 10 bases between them. This CDR3 comprises 15 residues. The CDR3 sequence is CASSSTVSSGNTIYF. The CDR3 DNA reads TGTGCCAGCAGTTCTACAGTGAGCTCTGGAAACACCATATATTTT.

The V and J genes are TRBV4-2 and TRBJ1-6; D not resolved. This CDR3 region has 14 residues. V lost 1 base and J lost 6, with 7 bases in between. Per germline, CDR1 LGHNA and CDR2 YNFKEQ. The CDR3 nucleotides read TGTGCCAGCAGCCAAGCTGCGCCTAATTCACCCCTCCACTTT. Its translation: CASSQAAPNSPLHF.

The V and J genes are TRBV3-1 (or the pseudogene TRBV3-2) and TRBJ2-5, with TRBD2 matching over 9 bases. Germline V lookup: CDR1 LGHDT, CDR2 YNNKEL (reference sequence). V lost 0 bases to trimming and J lost 7 bases; unmatched junction nucleotides: 6. This CDR3 spans 15 amino acids. For the CDR3, the DNA is TGTGCCAGCAGCCAAGAGCGGCTAGCGGGATTGACCCAGTACTTC. It specifies CASSQERLAGLTQYF.

The rearrangement joins TRBV10-3 to TRBJ1-5; D is undetermined. V dropped 2 bases and J dropped 7 bases, with 15 bases sitting between them. The CDR3 spans 15 residues. Germline CDR1 reads ENHRY; CDR2 reads SYGVKD. CDR3 amino acids: CAISEDGQAGQPQHF. The CDR3 DNA reads as TGTGCCATCAGTGAGGACGGCCAGGCGGGGCAGCCCCAGCATTTT.

The rearrangement uses TRBV7-2 and TRBJ1-2, with D possibly being TRBD1 (6 bases). V gave up 2 bases and J gave up 3 bases, with 13 bases separating them. The CDR3 spans 15 residues. In germline, CDR1 is SGHTA, CDR2 FQGNSA. The chain's CDR3 is CASSLFGGGDYGYTF. As DNA, the CDR3 is TGTGCCAGCAGCTTATTTGGGGGGGGCGACTATGGCTACACCTTC.

As concerns this clone: Other DNA sequences of this sample code for an identical CDR3. V is TRBV5-1 and J is TRBJ2-2; D gene uncertain. The germline V and J ends were trimmed by 2 bases and 0 bases, with 8 bases remaining between them. The CDR3 is 15 amino acids. Germline lookup yields CDR1 SGHRS and CDR2 YFSETQ. The CDR3 DNA sequence: TGCGCCAGCAGCTTAGTAGTCACGAACACCGGGGAGCTGTTTTTT. Translated: CASSLVVTNTGELFF.

The chain carries TRBV11-2 and TRBJ1-4, with D unclear. The length of the CDR3 is 15 residues. Looked up from germline, CDR1 is SGHAT and CDR2 is FQNNGV. V was shortened by 1 base and J by 4 bases, with 10 bases between the two germline ends. CDR3 sequence: CASSLAAGLNEKLFF. The CDR3 coding sequence is TGTGCCAGCAGCTTAGCGGCAGGACTTAATGAAAAACTGTTTTTT.